This TCR beta chain appears in the sequencing data of a study of PD-1 blockade in classical Hodgkin lymphoma. All trial patients relapsed after autologous stem cell transplantation. In its sample, this clone was seen once. Data came from immunoSEQ multiplex PCR; TCRdb stores just in-frame clones and leaves some out. The sample lists tens of thousands of clones, 85% to 90% occurring once. The CDR3 consists of 16 residues. Germline loops: CDR1 LNHDA, CDR2 SQIVND (reference sequence). Trimming pared 5 bases from V and 8 bases from J, leaving 24 bases between. The TCR was taken from a human donor with classical Hodgkin lymphoma. This chain links TRBV19 with TRBJ1-2; tentatively, D is TRBD1 (6 bases). The specimen comprised peripheral blood mononuclear cells (PBMCs), sampled at baseline. The CDR3 region has the DNA TGTGCCAGTAGTCCCCTTTCTTCCTCAGGGGTTGGAGGCTACACCTTC. It codes for CASSPLSSSGVGGYTF. Based on the CDR3 plus reference TRBV19 and TRBJ1-2, the full variable domain is DGGITQSPKYLFRKEGQNVTLSCEQNLNHDAMYWYRQDPGQGLRLIYYSQIVNDFQKGDIAEGYSVSREKKESFPLTVTSAQKNPTAFYLCASSPLSSSGVGGYTFGSGTRLTVV.